The 10 T cell receptor beta chains listed next were all sequenced from one sample in a study of CD8 T cells in ankylosing spondylitis. TCRdb re-derived calls from the 5' RACE reads in MiXCR, one entry per CDR3 protein. The table records 250,000 to 300,000 distinct CDR3 sequences, 15% to 20% of them present only once. Sequenced sample: blood, either unsorted or a sorted T cell fraction (not recorded which). These receptor sequences come from a male donor with ankylosing spondylitis or in good health (not recorded which).

This clonotype was counted a few times. This chain links TRBV20-1 with TRBJ2-5; 7 bases match TRBD2. CDR3 size: 13 residues. V shed 8 bases and J 1 base; nucleotides not matched to a gene: 7. Germline V gene sequence: CDR1 DFQATT, CDR2 SNEGSKA (reference sequence). CDR3 in amino acids: CSRSGVLQETQYF. As DNA, the CDR3 is TGCAGTCGGAGCGGGGTCCTCCAAGAGACCCAGTACTTC.

Many counts were recorded for this clonotype. The V call is TRBV28, the J call TRBJ1-1; 8 bases are shared with TRBD1. Trimming removed 2 bases from V and 4 bases from J; junction bases left unmatched: 12. CDR3 length equals 17 residues. Germline V lookup: CDR1 MDHEN, CDR2 SYDVKM. The CDR3: CASSLPPGQAIGTEAFF. The CDR3 DNA sequence: TGTGCCAGCAGTTTACCTCCGGGACAGGCGATAGGCACTGAAGCTTTCTTT.

This clonotype occurred many times. The chain carries TRBV6-4 and TRBJ1-1; no clear D gene. CDR1 and CDR2 (germline): MRHNA, SNTAGT. The V gene lost 6 bases and the J gene lost 1 base, with 15 bases spanning the gap. There are 15 residues in the CDR3. The CDR3 protein is CASSPGLGENTEAFF. DNA for the CDR3: TGTGCCAGCAGCCCCGGACTGGGAGAGAACACTGAAGCTTTCTTT.

V usage is TRBV12-3 or TRBV12-4 and J usage is TRBJ2-2, with D possibly TRBD2 on 6 matching bases. With 8 bases removed from V and 5 bases from J, the gap between germline ends came to 21 bases. The CDR3 covers 16 residues. The DNA for the CDR3 is TGTGCCAGCCGAATTGAGGCGGGGAGGACGACCGGGGAGCTGTTTTTT. Its protein is CASRIEAGRTTGELFF.

This clonotype came up a few times. V is TRBV5-6 and J is TRBJ2-1; 7 nucleotides line up with TRBD2. The V gene's germline CDR1 is SGHDT and CDR2 YYEEEE. CDR3 size: 16 residues. The V segment lost 4 bases and the J segment 9 bases; nucleotides outside the gene matches: 16. The CDR3: CASSRTSASVWAEQFF. CDR3 nucleotides: TGTGCCAGCAGCCGGACTAGTGCCTCAGTCTGGGCTGAGCAGTTCTTC.

This clonotype was seen a single time. The genes are TRBV6-5 and TRBJ2-1; 11 nucleotides line up with TRBD1. Looked up from germline, CDR1 is MNHEY and CDR2 is SVGAGI. V trimming: 1 base; J trimming: 0 bases; junction bases outside the gene matches: 5. The length of the CDR3 is 18 residues. This CDR3 reads CASSYWDRGFGSYNEQFF. The CDR3 region has the DNA TGTGCCAGCAGTTACTGGGACAGGGGGTTTGGCTCCTACAATGAGCAGTTCTTC.

This clonotype was counted a few times. The rearrangement joins TRBV20-1 to TRBJ2-7, with D possibly matching TRBD1 (5 bases). This CDR3 spans 13 amino acids. The germline V and J ends were trimmed by 0 bases and 2 bases, with 8 bases remaining between them. CDR1 and CDR2 from the germline V gene are DFQATT and SNEGSKA (reference sequence). DNA of the CDR3: TGCAGTGCTAGAGAGCAGGGTACCTACGAGCAGTACGTC. Its translation is CSAREQGTYEQYV.

This clonotype showed up many times. V and J are TRBV20-1 and TRBJ2-7, with D uncertain. CDR3 length equals 14 residues. Germline V gene lookup returns CDR1 DFQATT and CDR2 SNEGSKA (reference sequence). V lost 2 bases to trimming and J lost 2 bases, with 13 bases between them. The DNA for the CDR3 is TGCAGTGCTAGACCCGGCGGAACCACCTACGAGCAGTACGTC. It specifies CSARPGGTTYEQYV.

A few counts support this clonotype. V gene TRBV5-1 combines with J gene TRBJ2-5; the D is unclear. The ends were cut back, 0 bases at V and 2 bases at J, with 8 bases in the middle. CDR1 and CDR2 from the germline V gene are SGHRS and YFSETQ. This CDR3 spans 14 amino acids. The CDR3 DNA is TGCGCCAGCAGCTTGGAACAGCTGCAAGAGACCCAGTACTTC. Translated, it gives CASSLEQLQETQYF.

In this sample, this clonotype turned up once. The V call is TRBV6-4, the J call TRBJ2-2, with D unclear. In germline, CDR1 is MRHNA, CDR2 SNTAGT. Trimming took off 7 bases at V and 6 bases at J, with 15 bases between the two ends. This CDR3 comprises 14 residues. The CDR3 region is CASKLQAEAGELFF. The CDR3 nucleotides are TGTGCCAGCAAGCTCCAGGCAGAAGCCGGGGAGCTGTTTTTT.